This T cell receptor (beta chain) emerged from a study of blood T cell repertoires in COVID-19. Study-wide background: Acute and convalescent COVID-19 specimens originated in the United States, Italy and Spain.

The table came from immunoSEQ multiplex PCR; TCRdb's copy has only in-frame clones and leaves some out. The sample includes fewer than 450,000 clones, less than 95% seen only once; the top ten take roughly 0.66%. Categorization into cohorts depended on clinical history that participants reported. Germline-derived CDR1 and CDR2 are LNHDA and SQIVND (reference sequence). J lost 2 bases, V lost 5 bases, and 11 bases had no gene match. The CDR3 length is 16 residues. What was sequenced was PBMCs or T cells enriched from blood (not recorded which). V and J are TRBV19 and TRBJ2-7, with 8 bases fitting TRBD1. This receptor was taken from a man younger than 35 who had recovered from COVID-19. The CDR3: CASSPQGARGAYEQYF. CDR3 in DNA: TGTGCCAGTAGTCCCCAGGGGGCTCGGGGTGCCTACGAGCAGTACTTC.